The clone carrying this T cell receptor beta chain turned up a few times. Its antigen is unidentified. CDR1 and CDR2 (germline): SEHNR, FQNEAQ (reference sequence). CDR3 size: 15 residues. V gave up 4 bases and J gave up 4 bases; unmatched junction bases: 10. This specimen comes from a study of T cells after yellow fever vaccination. Points from the study as a whole: Just a small share of clonotypes turned up in the CD4 compartment as well as the CD8 compartment. Abundant clonotypes (contaminants from the bulk population) could be present in FACS-sorted repertoires. Subsequent to the booster, the majority of primary-vaccination clones reappeared (roughly 97% CD4, 88% CD8).

They built TCR cDNA with 5'RACE template switching, a step that put in a universal primer site and UMIs. MiXCR was run by TCRdb on the 5' RACE reads, yielding one entry per CDR3 protein. The data contain 340,000 or so distinct CDR3 sequences, about an eighth of them singletons. This sequence joins TRBV7-9 and TRBJ2-7, with 7 bases that match TRBD1. The origin of this receptor is a man aged 18-30 years who received the YFV17D yellow fever vaccine. The specimen was CD4+ T cells sorted from PBMCs, collected 15 days after the yellow fever booster vaccination. CDR3 nucleotide sequence: TGTGCCAGCAGCTCCACACGGACAGGAATATACGAGCAGTACGTC. Its protein is CASSSTRTGIYEQYV.